The T cell receptor beta chain under discussion was sequenced for a study of identical twins. TCRdb passed the 5' RACE reads through MiXCR, listing each CDR3 protein once. The sample lists fewer than 550,000 distinct CDR3 sequences, roughly 15% occurring once. Points from the study as a whole: Invariant MAIT and iNKT cells may have partly biased zero-insertion analyses.

This CDR3 has 13 amino acids. The germline gives CDR1 SEHNR, CDR2 FQNEAQ (reference sequence). The germline V and J ends were trimmed by 1 base and 8 bases, with 12 bases remaining between them. This clonotype was seen once. What it binds is unknown. The sample was also linked to a second study, of yellow fever vaccine responses in identical twins.

This sequence was found in a woman between 18 and 29 years old in good health. Sequencing was performed on CD4+ T cells sorted from blood. The chain employs TRBV7-9 and TRBJ2-7; D possibly uses TRBD1 or TRBD2 (5 bases each). The CDR3 DNA sequence: TGTGCCAGCAGCTTAGTGGCCGGGGCCAAGCAGTACGTC. Translated: CASSLVAGAKQYV.